This TCR beta chain appears in the sequencing data of a study of blood T cell repertoires in COVID-19. This clone was seen a few times. From germline, CDR1 is MNHEY and CDR2 SMNVEV (reference sequence). This CDR3 has 14 residues. Trimming at V came to 7 bases and at J to 4 bases, leaving 8 bases not matched to a gene. Donors in Cohort 3 counted as recovered after two negative PCRs, clearance, or symptom resolution. Only in-frame clones appear in the TCRdb table, and some are missing; sequencing was by immunoSEQ multiplex PCR. This sample has 190,000 or so clones, with approximately 90% found just once.

The sample was PBMCs or T cells enriched from blood (not recorded which). The clonotype was recovered from a man aged 30-40 years who had recovered from COVID-19. This sequence joins TRBV27 and TRBJ1-1; 8 positions match TRBD1. In DNA form, the CDR3 reads TGTGCCAGCACCGGACAGGGAAGGTCCACTGAAGCTTTCTTT. The encoded protein is CASTGQGRSTEAFF.